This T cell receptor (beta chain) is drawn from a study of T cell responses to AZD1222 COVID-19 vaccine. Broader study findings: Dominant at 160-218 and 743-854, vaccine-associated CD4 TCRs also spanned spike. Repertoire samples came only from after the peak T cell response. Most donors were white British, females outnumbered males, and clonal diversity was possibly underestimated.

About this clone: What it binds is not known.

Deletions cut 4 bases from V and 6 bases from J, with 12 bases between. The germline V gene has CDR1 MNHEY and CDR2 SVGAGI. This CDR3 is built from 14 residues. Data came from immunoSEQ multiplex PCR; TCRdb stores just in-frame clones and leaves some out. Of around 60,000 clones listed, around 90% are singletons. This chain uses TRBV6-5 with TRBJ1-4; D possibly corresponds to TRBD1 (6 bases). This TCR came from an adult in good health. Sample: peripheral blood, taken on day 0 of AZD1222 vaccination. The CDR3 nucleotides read TGTGCCAGCAGTTGGCAGGGGATGGATGAAAAACTGTTTTTT. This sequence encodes CASSWQGMDEKLFF.